The sequence of this T cell receptor (beta chain) was determined in a study of cytomegalovirus exposure and HLA in healthy donors. Study-level background: In terms of ancestry, the Caucasian-associated cluster contained 75% to 90% of the roughly 360 genotyped donors.

Unmatched junction bases numbered 3, after V lost 5 bases and J lost 0 bases. The germline V gene encodes CDR1 SGHTA and CDR2 FQGNSA. This CDR3 is 14 amino acids long. PCR employed 60 Vbeta and 13 Jbeta primers. Method: immunoSEQ multiplex PCR; TCRdb's copy keeps in-frame clones and lacks some. Of around 170,000 clones listed, roughly 80% are singletons. The genes are TRBV7-2 and TRBJ2-5; 7 positions match TRBD1. The sample was PBMCs. The receptor was isolated from a man in his forties or fifties in good health and CMV-seropositive. This CDR3 reads CASSPTGNQETQYF. Here the CDR3 DNA reads TGTGCCAGCAGCCCGACAGGGAACCAAGAGACCCAGTACTTC.